One sample yielded the 30 T cell receptor beta chains listed below, sequenced in a study of T cell responses to AZD1222 COVID-19 vaccine. Assay used: immunoSEQ multiplex PCR; TCRdb lists only in-frame clones, some missing. The data hold 120,000 or so clones, with 80% to 90% observed a single time. The specimen comprised peripheral blood, sampled on day 0 of MenACWY control vaccination. The receptors derive from an adult in good health.

The J gene is TRBJ2-7, the V gene TRBV2; possibly TRBD2 for D (6 bases). CDR1 and CDR2 from the germline V gene are SNHLY and FYNNEI. Between the trimmed V and J ends, which lost 3 bases and 4 bases, there was a span of 10 bases. This CDR3 has 13 residues. CDR3 sequence (DNA): TGTGCCAGCAGTGATAGCGGAGCTTACGAGCAGTACTTC. Translating it yields CASSDSGAYEQYF.

This chain connects TRBV30 to TRBJ1-2, with D uncertain. Germline V gene sequence: CDR1 GTSNPN, CDR2 SVGIG (reference sequence). This CDR3 comprises 12 residues. Trimming took 0 bases from V and 8 from J, leaving 10 bases between them. This CDR3 is CAWSVGVEGYTF. CDR3 DNA sequence: TGTGCCTGGAGTGTAGGCGTAGAAGGCTACACCTTC.

This chain links TRBV4-1 with TRBJ1-6; D is undetermined. The germline gives CDR1 MGHRA, CDR2 YSYEKL. Trimming removed 3 bases from V and 4 bases from J, with 10 bases in between. The CDR3 covers 15 residues. The CDR3 DNA sequence: TGCGCCAGCAGCCAGGGTAGGGAATATAATTCACCCCTCCACTTT. The encoded protein is CASSQGREYNSPLHF.

The CDR3 loop reads CASSYETGYYEQYF. Here the CDR3 DNA reads TGCGCCAGCAGCTATGAGACAGGGTACTACGAGCAGTACTTC. V and J are TRBV5-1 and TRBJ2-7; TRBD1 agrees at 7 bases. The CDR3 totals 14 residues. Trimming cost V 3 bases and J 3 bases; bases outside gene matches: 6. Germline V CDR1 and CDR2: SGHRS, YFSETQ.

J is TRBJ2-7 and V is TRBV30; 7 bases match TRBD1. The V gene's germline CDR1 is GTSNPN and CDR2 SVGIG (reference sequence). The ends lost 0 bases at V and 6 bases at J; junction bases unmatched: 5. The CDR3 is made up of 13 amino acids. The CDR3 nucleotides read TGTGCCTGGAGTGTCAGACAGGGTCGCGAGCAGTACTTC. As protein: CAWSVRQGREQYF.

The chain has TRBV19 and TRBJ2-7; 7 positions match TRBD1. The CDR3 sequence is 15 residues long. Trimming removed 1 base from V and 5 bases from J; junction bases left unmatched: 8. Germline-derived CDR1 and CDR2 are LNHDA and SQIVND (reference sequence). CDR3 sequence reads: CASSIGAAGTDEQYF. CDR3 sequence (DNA): TGTGCCAGTAGTATAGGTGCAGCCGGGACAGACGAGCAGTACTTC.

CDR3: CASSIGQGTYGYTF. The CDR3 bases are TGTGCCAGTAGTATCGGACAGGGGACTTATGGCTACACCTTC. The V gene is TRBV19, the J gene TRBJ1-2; TRBD1 agrees at 9 bases. The CDR3 loop spans 14 amino acids. Germline V lookup: CDR1 LNHDA, CDR2 SQIVND (reference sequence). Trimming removed 3 bases from V and 5 bases from J; junction bases left unmatched: 4.

The genes are TRBV30 and TRBJ2-5; 7 nucleotides align to TRBD1. The junction had 17 bases not matched to a gene; V was cut back by 5 bases and J by 2 bases. The CDR3 loop spans 17 amino acids. CDR1 is GTSNPN, CDR2 SVGIG, per germline (reference sequence). The CDR3 nucleotides are TGTGCCTGGGAACGGGGAGATATTACGGGACAGCAAGAGACCCAGTACTTC. This translates into CAWERGDITGQQETQYF.

The chain links TRBV12-3 or TRBV12-4 to TRBJ2-7, with 8 bases fitting TRBD1. J lost 6 bases, V lost 6 bases, and 4 bases had no gene match. This CDR3 is 12 amino acids long. This chain's CDR3 is CASRSTGVEQYF. In nucleotides, the CDR3 is TGTGCCAGCAGGTCGACAGGGGTCGAGCAGTACTTC.

The chain links TRBV11-3 to TRBJ1-3; D might be TRBD1 (5 bases). This CDR3 has 13 residues. CDR1 and CDR2 (germline): SGHNT, YENEEA. The V and J ends lost 5 bases and 7 bases respectively, with 12 bases between them. CDR3 in DNA: TGTGCCAGCAGCAAATCGGAGGGGAACACCATATATTTT. It codes for CASSKSEGNTIYF.

The chain uses TRBV10-3 and TRBJ2-1; 7 positions match TRBD2. CDR1 and CDR2 from the germline V gene are ENHRY and SYGVKD. The CDR3 contains 14 residues. V lost 3 bases, J lost 5 bases, and 4 bases stayed unmatched. This CDR3 reads CAISERGRDNEQFF. CDR3 in DNA: TGTGCCATCAGTGAACGCGGGAGAGACAATGAGCAGTTCTTC.

V and J are TRBV6-5 and TRBJ2-7; perhaps TRBD1 as D (6 bases). Germline V CDR1 and CDR2: MNHEY, SVGAGI. V was pared by 0 bases and J by 4 bases, with 7 bases between. The length of the CDR3 is 13 residues. The CDR3 DNA is TGTGCCAGCAGTTACTCGGGGGCGTACGAGCAGTACTTC. This gives the protein CASSYSGAYEQYF.

The table lists this clone with a few counts. The rearrangement uses TRBV2 and TRBJ2-2; 11 bases match TRBD1. The germline gives CDR1 SNHLY, CDR2 FYNNEI. This CDR3 spans 14 amino acids. V dropped 7 bases and J dropped 6; count of bases not matched to a gene: 4. CDR3 nucleotide sequence: TGTGCCAGCACAGGACAGGGGGCTGCCGGGGAGCTGTTTTTT. This sequence encodes CASTGQGAAGELFF.

The chain couples TRBV9 to TRBJ2-5, with 7 nucleotides matching TRBD1. Looked up from germline, CDR1 is SGDLS and CDR2 is YYNGEE. The CDR3 loop spans 14 amino acids. Trimming removed 1 base from V and 2 bases from J; junction bases left unmatched: 2. The CDR3 nucleotides read TGTGCCAGCAGCGTACTGGGACAGCAAGAGACCCAGTACTTC. Translated: CASSVLGQQETQYF.

The DNA of the CDR3 is TGTGCCTGGTCGCCAGAGGGTAATTCACCCCTCCACTTT. It is translated as CAWSPEGNSPLHF. The chain links TRBV30 to TRBJ1-6, with D hard to call. Looked up from germline, CDR1 is GTSNPN and CDR2 is SVGIG (reference sequence). This CDR3 spans 13 amino acids. The V gene lost 5 bases and the J gene lost 6 bases, with 11 bases spanning the gap.

V gene TRBV6-5 combines with J gene TRBJ2-2; D possibly corresponds to TRBD2 (5 bases). V was trimmed by 9 bases and J by 2 bases, leaving 13 bases between them. There are 14 residues in the CDR3. In germline, CDR1 is MNHEY, CDR2 SVGAGI. CDR3 residues: CASSILENTGELFF. CDR3 DNA sequence: TGTGCCAGTAGCATACTAGAAAACACCGGGGAGCTGTTTTTT.

A single count supports this clone. V is TRBV7-8 and J is TRBJ1-1; 9 positions agree with TRBD1. Germline V gene sequence: CDR1 SGHVS, CDR2 FQNEAQ. V shed 5 bases, J shed 7 bases, and the junction held 5 bases outside the gene matches. The CDR3 has 13 amino acids. In DNA, the CDR3 is TGTGCCAGCAGCCTGCGACAGGGGGTTGAAGCTTTCTTT. It translates to CASSLRQGVEAFF.

V is TRBV7-9 and J is TRBJ1-1, with D possibly TRBD1 on 5 matching bases. Trimming shortened V by 3 bases and J by 1 base, and 15 bases separated the two germline ends. The CDR3 has 16 residues. Per the germline V gene, CDR1 is SEHNR and CDR2 is FQNEAQ (reference sequence). CDR3 in amino acids: CASSLEPLGGNTEAFF. The CDR3 DNA sequence: TGTGCCAGCAGCTTGGAACCCTTGGGGGGGAACACTGAAGCTTTCTTT.

About this clone itself: Other DNA sequences in this specimen translate into the identical CDR3. The J gene is TRBJ1-1, the V gene TRBV29-1; TRBD1 agrees at 8 bases. Germline CDR1 and CDR2: SQVTM and ANQGSEA. The CDR3 length is 13 residues. The junction had 2 bases not matched to a gene; V was cut back by 4 bases and J by 1 base. The CDR3 bases are TGCAGCGTTGCGGGACAGGAGAACACTGAAGCTTTCTTT. Translating it yields CSVAGQENTEAFF. Full variable domain (remainder filled in from reference TRBV29-1 and TRBJ1-1): SAVISQKPSRDICQRGTSLTIQCQVDSQVTMMFWYRQQPGQSLTLIATANQGSEATYESGFVIDKFPISRPNLTFSTLTVSNMSPEDSSIYLCSVAGQENTEAFFGQGTRLTVV.

The rearrangement uses TRBV7-3 and TRBJ2-2; D is uncertain. There are 16 residues in the CDR3. The V gene lost 1 base and the J gene lost 3 bases, with 12 bases spanning the gap. Germline assignment: CDR1 SGHTA and CDR2 FQGTGA. The CDR3 nucleotides are TGTGCCAGCAGCTTAATGGTAGGAGTGGACACCGGGGAGCTGTTTTTT. Its translation is CASSLMVGVDTGELFF.

The chain has TRBV11-3 and TRBJ1-2, with D possibly TRBD1 on 5 matching bases. V lost 0 bases and J lost 2, with 13 bases in between. There are 16 residues in the CDR3. Germline CDR1 is SGHNT and CDR2 is YENEEA. Here the CDR3 DNA reads TGTGCCAGCAGCTTAGAAGGCCGGGACGGAAACTATGGCTACACCTTC. Its protein is CASSLEGRDGNYGYTF.

This clone was found a few times. The genes are TRBV29-1 and TRBJ1-1; D ambiguous. Germline CDR1 is SQVTM and CDR2 is ANQGSEA. V was shortened by 7 bases and J by 8 bases, with 11 bases between the two germline ends. The CDR3 has 10 amino acids. CDR3 DNA sequence: TGCAGCGGCCGGGAGGCGGAAGCTTTCTTT. This encodes CSGREAEAFF.

V gene TRBV4-3 combines with J gene TRBJ2-2, with D possibly matching TRBD1 (6 bases). V was pared by 4 bases and J by 4 bases, with 10 bases between. The CDR3 extends over 14 amino acids. CDR1 and CDR2 from the germline V gene are LGHNA and YSLEER. As DNA, the CDR3 is TGCGCCAGCAGCCTACAGGGATTCACCGGGGAGCTGTTTTTT. It specifies CASSLQGFTGELFF.

The CDR3 DNA sequence: TGTGCCAGCAGTTACTGGAACTCGGGGGCACCAGCCGGCTACGAGCAGTACTTC. Its protein product is CASSYWNSGAPAGYEQYF. This chain connects TRBV6-2 or TRBV6-3 to TRBJ2-7; D possibly matches TRBD1 or TRBD2 (6 bases each). Germline values: CDR1 MNHEY, CDR2 SVGEGT. The CDR3 runs to 18 residues. The V end lost 1 base, the J end lost 3 bases, and 22 bases lay between the germline ends.

The rearrangement links TRBV6-2 or TRBV6-3 to TRBJ2-7; 9 bases line up with TRBD1. Trimming cost V 0 bases and J 6 bases; bases outside gene matches: 0. Germline CDR1 is MNHEY and CDR2 is SVGEGT. The CDR3 totals 13 residues. The CDR3 is CASSYSDRGEQYF. The DNA for the CDR3 is TGTGCCAGCAGTTACTCGGACAGGGGCGAGCAGTACTTC.

The chain couples TRBV29-1 to TRBJ1-5, with 8 bases matching TRBD1. CDR3 length: 13 amino acids. Germline CDR1 reads SQVTM; CDR2 reads ANQGSEA. Unmatched junction bases numbered 5, after V lost 6 bases and J lost 4 bases. CDR3 sequence (DNA): TGCAGCGTCGGACAGGGATTGAATCAGCCCCAGCATTTT. It yields the protein CSVGQGLNQPQHF.

The chain is built from TRBV6-5 and TRBJ1-1; TRBD1 aligns across 8 bases. Germline V CDR1 and CDR2: MNHEY, SVGAGI. J lost 4 bases, V lost 8 bases, and 12 bases had no gene match. CDR3 length: 15 residues. CDR3 coding DNA: TGTGCCAGCGGGGACAGGTACCCCTTTTCCACTGAAGCTTTCTTT. Translation: CASGDRYPFSTEAFF.

V and J are TRBV12-3 or TRBV12-4 and TRBJ1-2, with a tentative D call TRBD1 (5 bases). The CDR3 is 13 residues long. Trimming stripped 5 bases from V and 8 bases from J, with 15 bases between. This CDR3 reads CASSLGDFGGYTF. The CDR3 coding sequence is TGTGCCAGCAGTCTAGGGGATTTCGGGGGCTACACCTTC.

The chain links TRBV5-4 to TRBJ2-2, with unresolved D. Trimming took off 5 bases at V and 4 bases at J, with 6 bases between the two ends. Looked up from germline, CDR1 is SGHNT and CDR2 is YYREEE (reference sequence). CDR3 length: 12 amino acids. CDR3 coding DNA: TGTGCCAGCAGTATGGGCACCGGGGAGCTGTTTTTT. Its protein is CASSMGTGELFF. The whole variable domain, remainder taken from reference TRBV5-4 and TRBJ2-2, is ETGVTQSPTHLIKTRGQQVTLRCSSQSGHNTVSWYQQALGQGPQFIFQYYREEENGRGNFPPRFSGLQFPNYSSELNVNALELDDSALYLCASSMGTGELFFGEGSRLTVL.

This clone was detected only a few times. This chain uses TRBV29-1 with TRBJ1-1; no reliable D call. The germline gives CDR1 SQVTM, CDR2 ANQGSEA. CDR3 length equals 13 residues. CDR3 nucleotide sequence: TGCAGTGGGAACCGAGAGTTGAACACTGAAGCTTTCTTT. It yields the protein CSGNRELNTEAFF.